The 11 T cell receptor beta chains reported below all come from one sample, sequenced in a study of early T cells in non-severe SARS-CoV-2 infection. TCRdb re-called the 5' RACE reads with MiXCR, one entry per CDR3 protein. The table shows tens of thousands of distinct CDR3 sequences, with 5% to 6% occurring only once. Sequencing was performed on whole blood, taken at baseline. The source is an adult who was a healthcare worker with PCR-confirmed SARS-CoV-2 infection or an uninfected control (not recorded which).

There are many counts of this clonotype. V is TRBV4-1 and J is TRBJ2-4; perhaps D is TRBD1 or TRBD2 (6 bases each). The CDR3 contains 15 residues. CDR1 and CDR2 from the germline V gene are MGHRA and YSYEKL. V was shortened by 0 bases and J by 8 bases, with 14 bases between the two germline ends. The CDR3: CASSQDPTGADIQYF. In DNA form, the CDR3 reads TGCGCCAGCAGCCAAGATCCGACGGGGGCGGACATTCAGTACTTC.

This clonotype was observed at least ten times. This chain links TRBV11-2 with TRBJ2-7, with 16 bases identical to TRBD2. Per the germline V gene, CDR1 is SGHAT and CDR2 is FQNNGV. The CDR3 extends over 17 amino acids. Trimming took 4 bases from V and 3 from J; bases not matched to a gene: 6. DNA for the CDR3: TGTGCCAGCAGCTCCGGGACTAGCGGGAGGGATTACTACGAGCAGTACTTC. Encoded protein: CASSSGTSGRDYYEQYF.

This clonotype was detected many times. The chain carries TRBV5-4 and TRBJ2-3; 9 bases are a match to TRBD2. With V trimmed by 0 bases and J by 6 bases, 11 bases remained unmatched. This CDR3 is built from 17 residues. From germline, CDR1 is SGHNT and CDR2 YYREEE (reference sequence). The CDR3 protein is CASSLELIAGAEDTQYF. DNA of the CDR3: TGTGCCAGCAGCTTGGAGCTTATAGCGGGAGCGGAGGATACGCAGTATTTT.

The table lists this clonotype with a few counts. The rearrangement joins TRBV4-2 to TRBJ2-2; D tentatively fits TRBD1 or TRBD2 (5 bases each). V shed 1 base and J shed 5 bases, with 17 bases lying between them. The CDR3 loop spans 17 amino acids. Germline V CDR1 and CDR2: LGHNA, YNFKEQ. CDR3 sequence reads: CASSQGTGGIWTGELFF. The CDR3 DNA sequence: TGTGCCAGCAGCCAAGGGACTGGGGGTATTTGGACCGGGGAGCTGTTTTTT.

This clonotype was seen a handful of times. The chain links TRBV20-1 to TRBJ2-3, with a weak D call TRBD1 (5 bases). The CDR3 runs to 13 residues. Trimming took 5 bases from V and 2 from J, leaving 11 bases between them. CDR1 and CDR2 from the germline V gene are DFQATT and SNEGSKA (reference sequence). As DNA, the CDR3 is TGCAGTGCTCCACACAGGCCCACAGATACGCAGTATTTT. It codes for CSAPHRPTDTQYF.

This clonotype was counted ten times or more. This chain joins TRBV6-2 or TRBV6-3 and TRBJ2-1; 15 bases match TRBD2. The CDR3 is 19 residues long. V shed 2 bases, J shed 4 bases, and the junction held 9 bases outside the gene matches. CDR1 MNHEY and CDR2 SVGEGT come from the germline V gene. CDR3 DNA sequence: TGTGCCAGCAGTTACCCCTTAATGGGACTAGCGGGGGGATACAATGAGCAGTTCTTC. Its protein product is CASSYPLMGLAGGYNEQFF.

This clonotype occurred many times. The chain links TRBV14 to TRBJ2-1, with 10 bases aligning to TRBD2. The CDR3 extends over 16 amino acids. Germline CDR1 and CDR2: SGHDN and FVKESK. Trimming removed 2 bases from V and 3 bases from J; junction bases left unmatched: 4. CDR3 sequence: CASSQWLAGDYNEQFF. The CDR3, as DNA: TGTGCCAGCAGCCAATGGCTAGCGGGGGACTACAATGAGCAGTTCTTC.

This clonotype has a count of ten or more. The chain uses TRBV29-1 and TRBJ2-3; TRBD1 matches 7 bases. Germline trimming cut 6 bases from V and 4 bases from J; bases unmatched to any gene: 7. The germline CDR1 and CDR2 sequences are SQVTM and ANQGSEA. CDR3 length: 13 residues. CDR3 DNA sequence: TGCAGCGTGTCCAGGGGGACCGCAGATACGCAGTATTTT. Translating gives CSVSRGTADTQYF.

Regarding this clonotype: With a much larger clone just one base away, this may be a read error. The CDR3 loop reads CSARDHRGNSSLHF. The CDR3 coding sequence is TGCAGTGCTAGAGATCACAGGGGTAATTCATCCCTCCACTTT. The chain joins TRBV20-1 to TRBJ1-6, with TRBD1 matching 7 bases. The V gene's germline CDR1 is DFQATT and CDR2 SNEGSKA (reference sequence). This CDR3 spans 14 amino acids.

This clonotype was recorded many times. This chain uses TRBV15 with TRBJ2-2; D gene uncertain. This CDR3 region has 14 residues. Germline loops: CDR1 LNHNV, CDR2 YYDKDF (reference sequence). Trimming stripped 2 bases from V and 3 bases from J, with 7 bases between. CDR3 region: CATSRNFDTGELFF. The CDR3 bases are TGTGCCACCAGCAGAAATTTCGACACCGGGGAGCTGTTTTTT.

This clonotype was observed a few times. The DNA for the CDR3 is TGCGCCAGCAGCTTAAACGGCAACAATGAGCAGTTCTTC. It translates to CASSLNGNNEQFF. This chain uses TRBV5-1 with TRBJ2-1; D gene ambiguous. V was pared by 2 bases and J by 5 bases, with 8 bases between. The CDR3 runs 13 residues. Germline-derived CDR1 and CDR2 are SGHRS and YFSETQ.